These 9 T cell receptor beta chains originate from one sample sequenced in a study of T cell responses to AZD1222 COVID-19 vaccine (dated by TCRdb to the early 2020s). The time point label corresponds to: baseline before first vaccination. Library creation used the immunoSEQ multiplex PCR assay. Here the immuneACCESS table is served through TCRdb, limited to in-frame sequences with V and J called. Missing clones are a known gap in these copies; in checked studies unresolved V genes cover under half, and the rest lacks a known reason. This sample comprises some 83,000 clones, roughly 88% of them detected only once. The top ten clones comprise 8.5% to 9% of the sample. The sequences come from peripheral blood, collected on day 0 of AZD1222 vaccination. These receptors all come from an adult in good health.

V is TRBV18 and J is TRBJ1-4, with D perhaps matching TRBD1 (6 bases). The CDR3 has 15 amino acids. Trimming left V 3 bases short and J 5 bases short, with 13 bases between. CDR1 KGHSH and CDR2 LQKENI come from the germline V gene. CDR3 nucleotide sequence: TGTGCCAGCTCACCGCTGGCAGGGGTAAATGAAAAACTGTTTTTT. Translated, it gives CASSPLAGVNEKLFF.

This clone came up a few times. The chain uses TRBV9 and TRBJ1-1; 10 nucleotides match TRBD1. Germline values: CDR1 SGDLS, CDR2 YYNGEE. The junction had 15 bases not matched to a gene; V was cut back by 0 bases and J by 1 base. This CDR3 contains 20 residues. The CDR3 DNA sequence: TGTGCCAGCAGCGTAGTCGGGAGACAGGGGGCAAGGGAAGAGAACACTGAAGCTTTCTTT. It encodes CASSVVGRQGAREENTEAFF.

The chain links TRBV18 to TRBJ2-7; 9 positions agree with TRBD1. V shed 2 bases, J shed 6 bases, and the junction held 5 bases outside the gene matches. This CDR3 has 14 residues. CDR1 KGHSH and CDR2 LQKENI come from the germline V gene. The CDR3 reads CASSPEGQGSEQYF. For the CDR3, the DNA is TGTGCCAGCTCACCAGAGGGACAGGGTAGCGAGCAGTACTTC. Combining the CDR3 with reference TRBV18 and TRBJ2-7 gives the whole variable domain NAGVMQNPRHLVRRRGQEARLRCSPMKGHSHVYWYRQLPEEGLKFMVYLQKENIIDESGMPKERFSAEFPKEGPSILRIQQVVRGDSAAYFCASSPEGQGSEQYFGPGTRLTVT.

This clone was seen only once. V and J are TRBV5-4 and TRBJ2-1; 8 positions agree with TRBD2. Germline loops: CDR1 SGHNT, CDR2 YYREEE (reference sequence). Unmatched junction bases numbered 4, after V lost 5 bases and J lost 0 bases. This CDR3 has 15 amino acids. This CDR3 reads CASRIAGRSYNEQFF. The DNA of the CDR3 is TGTGCCAGCAGAATAGCGGGACGCTCCTACAATGAGCAGTTCTTC.

V gene TRBV9 combines with J gene TRBJ2-2, with 8 bases fitting TRBD1. V lost 4 bases to trimming and J lost 0 bases; unmatched junction nucleotides: 5. CDR1 and CDR2 (germline): SGDLS, YYNGEE. The CDR3 contains 16 residues. The CDR3 DNA is TGTGCCAGCAGCCCGACGACAGGGGCGAACACCGGGGAGCTGTTTTTT. Residues: CASSPTTGANTGELFF.

V gene TRBV5-6 combines with J gene TRBJ1-1; D is unresolved. Germline assignment: CDR1 SGHDT and CDR2 YYEEEE. Trimming stripped 3 bases from V and 6 bases from J, with 12 bases between. This CDR3 spans 13 amino acids. The CDR3 region has the DNA TGTGCCAGCAGCTCCGGGCCTAGACCTGAAGCTTTCTTT. Protein product: CASSSGPRPEAFF.

The chain uses TRBV9 and TRBJ2-3; 7 bases are a match to TRBD1. With V trimmed by 3 bases and J by 4 bases, 14 bases remained unmatched. Germline V gene sequence: CDR1 SGDLS, CDR2 YYNGEE. This CDR3 region has 17 residues. In DNA form, the CDR3 reads TGTGCCAGCAGCGCTCCGCGGTGGGGACAGAGCGCAGATACGCAGTATTTT. Translated, it gives CASSAPRWGQSADTQYF.

The chain has TRBV5-1 and TRBJ2-4; tentatively, D is TRBD1 (5 bases). V lost 4 bases, J lost 8 bases, and 19 bases lay in between. The CDR3 totals 15 residues. Germline-derived CDR1 and CDR2 are SGHRS and YFSETQ. The CDR3 DNA sequence: TGCGCCAGCAGCCCCCACGGCCAGGGTATGGACATTCAGTACTTC. Translating gives CASSPHGQGMDIQYF. Drawing the rest from reference TRBV5-1 and TRBJ2-4, the complete variable domain is KAGVTQTPRYLIKTRGQQVTLSCSPISGHRSVSWYQQTPGQGLQFLFEYFSETQRNKGNFPGRFSGRQFSNSRSEMNVSTLELGDSALYLCASSPHGQGMDIQYFGAGTRLSVL.

The chain recombines TRBV19 with TRBJ1-5; D remains unclear. The CDR3 is 12 amino acids. V shed 6 bases and J shed 7 bases, with 10 bases lying between them. In germline, CDR1 is LNHDA, CDR2 SQIVND (reference sequence). The CDR3 sequence is CASSKDSQPQHF. In DNA form, the CDR3 reads TGTGCCAGTAGCAAGGACTCCCAGCCCCAGCATTTT.